Shown below are 26 T cell receptor beta chains from a single sample sequenced in a study of blood T cells in healthy people across ages. The use of a sample-barcoded 5' primer and a J-beta primer mix characterized a second PCR of roughly 6 to 12 cycles. TCRdb itself ran the 5' RACE reads through MiXCR, one entry per CDR3 protein. The sample records roughly 640,000 distinct CDR3 sequences, about 30% being singletons. Sequencing was carried out using blood. The receptors come from a woman aged 80 or older in good health.

This clonotype occurred many times. V gene TRBV5-1 combines with J gene TRBJ1-5; 9 bases agree with TRBD1. Germline-derived CDR1 and CDR2 are SGHRS and YFSETQ. With V trimmed by 0 bases and J by 1 base, 8 bases remained unmatched. The CDR3 is 18 amino acids. The CDR3 spells CASSLGGQGVISNQPQHF. The DNA for the CDR3 is TGCGCCAGCAGCTTGGGGGGACAGGGAGTTATAAGCAATCAGCCCCAGCATTTT. Supplemented by reference TRBV5-1 and TRBJ1-5, the full variable domain reads KAGVTQTPRYLIKTRGQQVTLSCSPISGHRSVSWYQQTPGQGLQFLFEYFSETQRNKGNFPGRFSGRQFSNSRSEMNVSTLELGDSALYLCASSLGGQGVISNQPQHFGDGTRLSIL.

The rearrangement joins TRBV6-2 or TRBV6-3 to TRBJ2-2; 10 positions match TRBD1. Germline CDR1 is MNHEY and CDR2 is SVGEGT. The CDR3 has 16 residues. Germline trimming cut 0 bases from V and 6 bases from J; bases unmatched to any gene: 4. The CDR3 protein is CASSYSKGQGPGELFF. CDR3 nucleotides: TGTGCCAGCAGTTACTCGAAGGGACAGGGGCCCGGGGAGCTGTTTTTT.

This clonotype was seen repeatedly, ten times or more. J is TRBJ2-1 and V is TRBV6-6, with 10 bases aligning to TRBD1. The V segment lost 6 bases and the J segment 4 bases; nucleotides outside the gene matches: 6. Germline loops: CDR1 MNHNY, CDR2 SVGAGI (reference sequence). This CDR3 has 15 amino acids. CDR3 amino acids: CASSSDRGLYNEQFF. CDR3 DNA: TGTGCCAGCAGCTCCGACAGGGGGCTGTACAATGAGCAGTTCTTC.

The chain uses TRBV7-2 and TRBJ2-5, with D unclear. Germline V gene lookup returns CDR1 SGHTA and CDR2 FQGNSA. The CDR3 extends over 16 amino acids. Trimming stripped 1 base from V and 1 base from J, with 13 bases between. The CDR3: CASSLESARPQETQYF. In DNA, the CDR3 is TGTGCCAGCAGCTTAGAGTCGGCCAGGCCCCAAGAGACCCAGTACTTC.

This clonotype was seen more than once but under ten times. This may be a read error, as it is one base from a much larger clone. The genes are TRBV9 and TRBJ2-1; D is perhaps TRBD1 or TRBD2 (5 bases each). The J call may be faulty, since TRBJ2-7 better matches the DNA end. Germline V gives CDR1 SGDLS, CDR2 YYNGEE. This CDR3 contains 16 residues. DNA for the CDR3: TGTGCCAGCAGCGCTCGAGAGGGGTCGTCCTACAATGAGCAGTACTTC. Encoded protein: CASSAREGSSYNEQYF.

The chain couples TRBV5-1 to TRBJ2-1, with D possibly matching TRBD2 (5 bases). Germline lookup yields CDR1 SGHRS and CDR2 YFSETQ. The CDR3 sequence is 13 residues long. Between the trimmed V and J ends, which lost 1 base and 10 bases, there was a span of 12 bases. In nucleotides, the CDR3 is TGCGCCAGCAGCTTGAGCGAGTCGGGGGAGCAGTTCTTC. As protein: CASSLSESGEQFF.

This clonotype was detected ten times or more. This sequence may be a read error, since a much larger clone differs from it by one base. This chain joins TRBV5-6 and TRBJ2-1; either TRBD1 or TRBD2 may supply D (6 bases each). The J call is uncertain, as TRBJ2-7 better fits the DNA end. CDR3 length equals 16 residues. The germline V gene has CDR1 SGHDT and CDR2 YYEEEE. The CDR3 DNA reads TGTGCCAGCAGCGGGGGGCGGGGCAGCTCCTACAATGAGCAGTACTTC. The encoded protein is CASSGGRGSSYNEQYF.

The CDR3 reads CSARGLLAGASYNEQFF. The CDR3 DNA reads as TGCAGTGCTAGGGGGCTACTAGCGGGGGCCTCCTACAATGAGCAGTTCTTC. The chain joins TRBV20-1 to TRBJ2-1; 11 bases are a match to TRBD2. The CDR3 is 17 residues long. V lost 3 bases to trimming and J lost 0 bases; unmatched junction nucleotides: 7. Germline loops: CDR1 DFQATT, CDR2 SNEGSKA (reference sequence).

The genes are TRBV15 and TRBJ2-7; 7 positions match TRBD1. TRBJ2-5 explains the end of the DNA better; the J call may be wrong. CDR1 and CDR2 from the germline V gene are LNHNV and YYDKDF (reference sequence). The CDR3 is 15 residues long. CDR3 bases: TGTGCCACCAGCAGACGTACAGGGGACCAAGAGACCCAGTACTTC. Protein product: CATSRRTGDQETQYF.

With respect to this clonotype: This clone may be a read error of a much larger clone one base away. V is TRBV5-1 and J is TRBJ2-7, with D maybe TRBD2 (7 bases). The CDR3 covers 14 residues. From germline, CDR1 is SGHRS and CDR2 YFSETQ. Trimming took 4 bases from V and 2 from J, leaving 13 bases between them. The CDR3 DNA reads as TGCGCCAGCAGCCGGGGGGCGTTAGCCTACGAGCAGTACTTC. Protein sequence: CASSRGALAYEQYF.

This clonotype was seen at least ten times. The chain carries TRBV7-8 and TRBJ1-2; 8 nucleotides agree with TRBD1. The J segment lost 7 bases and the V segment lost 6 bases, leaving 10 bases of the junction unmatched. The length of the CDR3 is 14 residues. Germline loops: CDR1 SGHVS, CDR2 FQNEAQ. DNA for the CDR3: TGTGCCAGCAGTCCCAGGGGGCCGTTGCGTGGCTACACCTTC. Protein sequence: CASSPRGPLRGYTF.

The chain couples TRBV5-4 to TRBJ2-1, with D unclear. The V gene's germline CDR1 is SGHNT and CDR2 YYREEE (reference sequence). The CDR3 is made up of 17 amino acids. Trimming pared 3 bases from V and 5 bases from J, leaving 21 bases between. The CDR3 nucleotides are TGTGCCAGCAGCTCAAGGACCAGGACGAGCCCCCACAATGAGCAGTTCTTC. Its protein product is CASSSRTRTSPHNEQFF.

CDR3 protein: CATSRDGLERDEQFF. The DNA for the CDR3 is TGTGCCACCAGCAGAGATGGGCTAGAAAGGGATGAGCAGTTCTTC. This chain links TRBV15 with TRBJ2-1; no definite D call. Trimming stripped 0 bases from V and 8 bases from J, with 14 bases between. The germline gives CDR1 LNHNV, CDR2 YYDKDF (reference sequence). This CDR3 is built from 15 residues.

This clonotype was found many times. This chain connects TRBV7-2 to TRBJ1-2; D is unresolved. Germline values: CDR1 SGHTA, CDR2 FQGNSA. V shed 1 base and J shed 10 bases, with 16 bases lying between them. The CDR3 spans 14 residues. The DNA for the CDR3 is TGTGCCAGCAGCTTAGAAGGGCTTGGGAGCGACTACACCTTC. Amino acid sequence: CASSLEGLGSDYTF. Supplemented by reference TRBV7-2 and TRBJ1-2, the full variable domain reads GAGVSQSPSNKVTEKGKDVELRCDPISGHTALYWYRQSLGQGLEFLIYFQGNSAPDKSGLPSDRFSAERTGGSVSTLTIQRTQQEDSAVYLCASSLEGLGSDYTFGSGTRLTVV.

Concerning this clonotype: This could be a read error, since a much larger clone is one nucleotide away. The CDR3 reads CASKDLVGDNEQYF. CDR3 bases: TGTGCCAGCAAAGACTTGGTAGGTGACAATGAGCAGTACTTC. This sequence joins TRBV6-2 or TRBV6-3 and TRBJ2-1; no reliable D call. The end of the DNA is better explained by TRBJ2-7, so the J call may be wrong. This CDR3 spans 14 amino acids. Germline assignment: CDR1 MNHEY and CDR2 SVGEGT.

This clonotype was counted once. A read error may be the cause here, since a much bigger clone is one base away. The CDR3 does not end in the conserved phenylalanine or tryptophan, so this is likely a read error. The V and J genes are TRBV6-6 and TRBJ1-1; 7 nucleotides agree with TRBD1. There are 14 residues in the CDR3. V was clipped by 5 bases and J by 8 bases; unmatched bases: 11. CDR1 and CDR2 (germline): MNHNY, SVGAGI (reference sequence). CDR3 in amino acids: CASSLSLGTDEAFL. The CDR3, as DNA: TGTGCCAGCAGTCTTTCCTTAGGGACAGACGAAGCTTTCTTA.

In its sample, this clonotype was seen many times. Just one base apart from a much larger clone, this may be a read error. The gene calls are TRBV3-1 and TRBJ2-7; 10 bases align to TRBD2. The CDR3 consists of 16 residues. In germline, CDR1 is LGHDT, CDR2 YNNKEL (reference sequence). Losses at the gene ends were 0 bases for V and 7 bases for J; bases not matched to a gene: 9. CDR3 sequence: CASSQDRLAGVNEQYF. The CDR3 DNA reads TGTGCCAGCAGCCAAGATAGGCTAGCGGGGGTCAATGAGCAGTACTTC.

With respect to this clonotype: A read error may be the cause here, since a much bigger clone is one base away. The chain joins TRBV12-3 or TRBV12-4 to TRBJ1-1, with D unclear. This CDR3 has 11 residues. Trimming took 2 bases from V and 6 from J, leaving 4 bases between them. The CDR3 DNA reads TGTGCCAGCAGTTTAAAGGCTGAAGCTTTCTTT. Translated, it gives CASSLKAEAFF.

Of note for this clonotype: Possible read error: a much larger clone is one base away. This chain connects TRBV25-1 to TRBJ1-2; D perhaps matches TRBD1 (5 bases). The CDR3 spans 13 residues. Germline assignment: CDR1 MGHDK and CDR2 SYGVNS. CDR3 in amino acids: CANSDSGRRGYTF. For the CDR3, the DNA is TGTGCCAACAGTGATTCAGGGAGGCGAGGCTACACCTTC.

The count of this clonotype is one. The rearrangement joins TRBV20-1 to TRBJ2-1; D perhaps matches TRBD1 (5 bases). Trimming left V 6 bases short and J 1 base short, with 10 bases between. The length of the CDR3 is 13 residues. Germline loops: CDR1 DFQATT, CDR2 SNEGSKA (reference sequence). CDR3: CSAPTVSYNEQFF. The CDR3 DNA sequence: TGCAGTGCGCCGACAGTTTCCTACAATGAGCAGTTCTTC.

In this sample, this clonotype turned up many times. The V and J genes are TRBV10-3 and TRBJ2-7; D is perhaps TRBD1 (7 bases). V was pared by 9 bases and J by 6 bases, with 12 bases between. The CDR3 totals 11 residues. CDR1 and CDR2 from the germline V gene are ENHRY and SYGVKD. The CDR3 loop is CAIGQGGEQYF. As DNA, the CDR3 is TGTGCCATAGGCCAGGGGGGCGAGCAGTACTTC.

J is TRBJ1-4 and V is TRBV4-2; D is perhaps TRBD1 (5 bases). Germline loops: CDR1 LGHNA, CDR2 YNFKEQ. V was shortened by 1 base and J by 8 bases, with 17 bases between the two germline ends. This CDR3 region has 16 residues. CDR3 sequence: CASSQASGTSGEKLFF. The DNA of the CDR3 is TGTGCCAGCAGCCAAGCCTCAGGGACTTCGGGGGAAAAACTGTTTTTT.

A word on this clonotype: The junction differs from germline at one of its ends, possibly a read error. Here the CDR3 reads CASSYGGAISRANVLTF. The CDR3 region has the DNA TGTGCCAGCAGTTACGGAGGGGCGATCTCTAGGGCCAACGTCCTGACTTTC. The chain carries TRBV6-6 and TRBJ2-6; maybe TRBD2 (6 bases). Germline V gene data show CDR1 as MNHNY and CDR2 as SVGAGI (reference sequence). This CDR3 region has 17 residues.

This clonotype came up a few times. The chain employs TRBV12-3 or TRBV12-4 and TRBJ2-5; 10 nucleotides match TRBD2. The J segment lost 3 bases and the V segment lost 0 bases, leaving 1 base of the junction unmatched. This CDR3 region has 15 residues. The CDR3 loop reads CASSLASGGKETQYF. The CDR3, as DNA: TGTGCCAGCAGTTTAGCTAGCGGGGGGAAAGAGACCCAGTACTTC.

Comment on this clonotype: This may be a read error: a much more frequent sequence differs by one nucleotide. The chain recombines TRBV20-1 with TRBJ2-5; D not certain. Trimming stripped 8 bases from V and 0 bases from J, with 10 bases between. The CDR3 is 12 residues long. Per germline, CDR1 DFQATT and CDR2 SNEGSKA (reference sequence). The CDR3 sequence is CSTSLNQETQYF. Here the CDR3 DNA reads TGCAGTACCAGCCTTAACCAAGAGACCCAGTACTTC.

The chain carries TRBV7-8 and TRBJ2-3; TRBD2 matches 12 bases. This CDR3 has 19 amino acids. CDR1 and CDR2 from the germline V gene are SGHVS and FQNEAQ. V was pared by 7 bases and J by 2 bases, with 16 bases of the junction left unmatched. This chain's CDR3 is CASNSKLAGGSEITDTQYF. CDR3 DNA: TGTGCCAGCAACTCCAAACTAGCGGGGGGCTCAGAAATCACAGATACGCAGTATTTT.